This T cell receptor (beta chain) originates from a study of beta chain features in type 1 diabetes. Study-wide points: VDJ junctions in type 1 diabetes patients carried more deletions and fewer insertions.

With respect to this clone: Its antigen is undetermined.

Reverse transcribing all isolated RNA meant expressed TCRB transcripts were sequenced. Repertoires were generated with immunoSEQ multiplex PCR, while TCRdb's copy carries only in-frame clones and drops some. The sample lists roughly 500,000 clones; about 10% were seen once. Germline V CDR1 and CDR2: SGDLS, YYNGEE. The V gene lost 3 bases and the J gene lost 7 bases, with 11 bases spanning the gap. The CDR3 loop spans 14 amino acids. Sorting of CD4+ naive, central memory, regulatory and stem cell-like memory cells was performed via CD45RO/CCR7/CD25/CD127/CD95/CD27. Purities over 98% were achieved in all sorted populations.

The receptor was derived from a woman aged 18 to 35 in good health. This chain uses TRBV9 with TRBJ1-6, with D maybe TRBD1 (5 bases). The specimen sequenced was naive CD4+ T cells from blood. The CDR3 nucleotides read TGTGCCAGCAGCGCTTTACAGGTGAATTCACCCCTCCACTTT. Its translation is CASSALQVNSPLHF.